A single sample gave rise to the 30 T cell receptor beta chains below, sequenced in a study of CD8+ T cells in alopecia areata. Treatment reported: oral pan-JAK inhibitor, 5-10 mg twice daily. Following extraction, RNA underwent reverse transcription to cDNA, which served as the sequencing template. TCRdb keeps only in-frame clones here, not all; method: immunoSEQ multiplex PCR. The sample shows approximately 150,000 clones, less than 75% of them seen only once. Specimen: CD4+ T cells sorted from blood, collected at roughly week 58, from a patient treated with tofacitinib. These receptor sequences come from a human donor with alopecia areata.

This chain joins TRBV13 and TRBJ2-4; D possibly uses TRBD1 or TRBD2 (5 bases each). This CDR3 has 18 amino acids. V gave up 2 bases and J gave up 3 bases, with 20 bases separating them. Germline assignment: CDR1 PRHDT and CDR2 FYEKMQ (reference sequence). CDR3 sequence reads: CASSLLTDSGTGKNIQYF. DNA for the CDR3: TGTGCCAGCAGCTTATTAACCGATTCGGGGACGGGCAAAAACATTCAGTACTTC.

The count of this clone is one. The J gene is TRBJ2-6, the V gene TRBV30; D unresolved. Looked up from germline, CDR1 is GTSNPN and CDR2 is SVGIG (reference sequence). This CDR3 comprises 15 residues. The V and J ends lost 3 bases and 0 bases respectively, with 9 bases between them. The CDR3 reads CAWSLGSSGANVLTF. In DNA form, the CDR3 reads TGTGCCTGGAGCTTGGGCAGCTCTGGGGCCAACGTCCTGACTTTC.

The CDR3 DNA is TGCGCCAGCAGCTTTGGCCGCCTCGGCGAGCAGTACTTC. As protein: CASSFGRLGEQYF. The V call is TRBV5-1, the J call TRBJ2-7, with unresolved D. The CDR3 runs 13 residues. Trimming took 2 bases from V and 6 from J, leaving 12 bases between them. Germline V CDR1 and CDR2: SGHRS, YFSETQ.

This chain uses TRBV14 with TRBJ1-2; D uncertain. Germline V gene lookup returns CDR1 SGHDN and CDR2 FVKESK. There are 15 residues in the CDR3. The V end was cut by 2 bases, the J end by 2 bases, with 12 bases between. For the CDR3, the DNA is TGTGCCAGCAGCCAAACTCGGAGCGGGAACTATGGCTACACCTTC. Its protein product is CASSQTRSGNYGYTF.

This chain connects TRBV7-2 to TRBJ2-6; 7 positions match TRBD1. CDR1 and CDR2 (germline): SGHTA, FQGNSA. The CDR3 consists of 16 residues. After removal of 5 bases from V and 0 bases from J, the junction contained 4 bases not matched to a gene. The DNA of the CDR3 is TGTGCCAGCAGCCGTGAGGGGGCCTCTGGGGCCAACGTCCTGACTTTC. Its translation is CASSREGASGANVLTF.

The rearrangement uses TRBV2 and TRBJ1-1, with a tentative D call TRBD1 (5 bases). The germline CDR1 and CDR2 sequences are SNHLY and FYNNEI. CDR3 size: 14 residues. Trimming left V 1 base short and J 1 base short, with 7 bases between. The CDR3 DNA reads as TGTGCCAGCAGTGAAGTGGGGGGGAACACTGAAGCTTTCTTT. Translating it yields CASSEVGGNTEAFF. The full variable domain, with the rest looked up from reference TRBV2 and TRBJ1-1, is EPEVTQTPSHQVTQMGQEVILRCVPISNHLYFYWYRQILGQKVEFLVSFYNNEISEKSEIFDDQFSVERPDGSNFTLKIRSTKLEDSAMYFCASSEVGGNTEAFFGQGTRLTVV.

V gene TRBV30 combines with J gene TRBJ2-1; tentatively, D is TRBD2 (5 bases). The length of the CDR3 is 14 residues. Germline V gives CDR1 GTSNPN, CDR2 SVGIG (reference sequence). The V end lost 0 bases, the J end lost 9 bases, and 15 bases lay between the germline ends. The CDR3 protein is CAWSVLGATAEQFF. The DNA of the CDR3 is TGTGCCTGGAGTGTACTGGGAGCTACTGCTGAGCAGTTCTTC. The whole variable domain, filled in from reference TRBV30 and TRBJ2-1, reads SQTIHQWPATLVQPVGSPLSLECTVEGTSNPNLYWYRQAAGRGLQLLFYSVGIGQISSEVPQNLSASRPQDRQFILSSKKLLLSDSGFYLCAWSVLGATAEQFFGPGTRLTVL.

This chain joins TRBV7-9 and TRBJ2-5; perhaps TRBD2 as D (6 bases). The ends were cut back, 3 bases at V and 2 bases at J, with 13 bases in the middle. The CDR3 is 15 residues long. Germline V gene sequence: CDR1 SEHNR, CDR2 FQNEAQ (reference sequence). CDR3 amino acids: CASSLGGLHQETQYF. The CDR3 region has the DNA TGTGCCAGCAGCTTGGGAGGTCTACATCAAGAGACCCAGTACTTC. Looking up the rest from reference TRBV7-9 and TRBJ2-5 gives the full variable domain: DTGVSQNPRHKITKRGQNVTFRCDPISEHNRLYWYRQTLGQGPEFLTYFQNEAQLEKSRLLSDRFSAERPKGSFSTLEIQRTEQGDSAMYLCASSLGGLHQETQYFGPGTRLLVL.

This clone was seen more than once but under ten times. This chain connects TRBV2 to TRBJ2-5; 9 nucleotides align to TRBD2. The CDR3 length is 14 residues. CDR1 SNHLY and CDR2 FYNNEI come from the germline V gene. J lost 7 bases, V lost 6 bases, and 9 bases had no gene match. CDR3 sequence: CASSILTSGGTQYF. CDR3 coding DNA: TGTGCCAGCAGCATCTTGACTAGCGGCGGGACCCAGTACTTC.

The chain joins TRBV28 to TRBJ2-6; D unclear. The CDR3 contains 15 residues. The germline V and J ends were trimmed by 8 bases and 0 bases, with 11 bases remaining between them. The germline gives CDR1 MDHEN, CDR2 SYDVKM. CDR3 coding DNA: TGTGCCAGCGGGGAACCCCTCTCTGGGGCCAACGTCCTGACTTTC. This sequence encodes CASGEPLSGANVLTF.

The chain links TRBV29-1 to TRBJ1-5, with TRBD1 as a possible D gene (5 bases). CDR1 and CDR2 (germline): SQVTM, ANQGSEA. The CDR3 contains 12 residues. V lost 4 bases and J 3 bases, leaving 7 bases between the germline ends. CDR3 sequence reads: CSVGGFNQPQHF. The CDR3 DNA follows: TGCAGCGTTGGGGGGTTCAATCAGCCCCAGCATTTT.

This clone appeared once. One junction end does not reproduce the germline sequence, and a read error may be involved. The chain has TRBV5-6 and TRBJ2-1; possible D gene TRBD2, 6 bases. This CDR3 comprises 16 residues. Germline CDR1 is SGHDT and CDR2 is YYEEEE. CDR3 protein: CACSPIGGVIDNEQFF. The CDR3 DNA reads TGTGCCTGCAGCCCAATAGGCGGGGTGATTGACAATGAGCAGTTCTTC. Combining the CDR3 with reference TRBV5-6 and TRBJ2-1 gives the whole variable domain DAGVTQSPTHLIKTRGQQVTLRCSPKSGHDTVSWYQQALGQGPQFIFQYYEEEERQRGNFPDRFSGHQFPNYSSELNVNALLLGDSALYLCACSPIGGVIDNEQFFGPGTRLTVL.

The CDR3 nucleotides read TGCAGCGCGACGGACAGGGACGTACATGGCTACACCTTC. Its protein is CSATDRDVHGYTF. The J gene is TRBJ1-2, the V gene TRBV29-1; the match to TRBD1 covers 8 bases. The CDR3 has 13 residues. Per germline, CDR1 SQVTM and CDR2 ANQGSEA. The trim removed 7 bases at V and 6 bases at J, leaving 10 bases unmatched. Looking up the rest from reference TRBV29-1 and TRBJ1-2 gives the full variable domain: SAVISQKPSRDICQRGTSLTIQCQVDSQVTMMFWYRQQPGQSLTLIATANQGSEATYESGFVIDKFPISRPNLTFSTLTVSNMSPEDSSIYLCSATDRDVHGYTFGSGTRLTVV.

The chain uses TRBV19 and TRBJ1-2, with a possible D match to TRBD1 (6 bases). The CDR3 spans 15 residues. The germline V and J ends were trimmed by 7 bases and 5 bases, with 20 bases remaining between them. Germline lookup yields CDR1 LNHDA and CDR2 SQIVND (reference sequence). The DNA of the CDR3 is TGTGCCAGTAACAAACAGGGTCTTAGAAGATATGGCTACACCTTC. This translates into CASNKQGLRRYGYTF. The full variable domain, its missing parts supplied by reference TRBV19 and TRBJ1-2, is DGGITQSPKYLFRKEGQNVTLSCEQNLNHDAMYWYRQDPGQGLRLIYYSQIVNDFQKGDIAEGYSVSREKKESFPLTVTSAQKNPTAFYLCASNKQGLRRYGYTFGSGTRLTVV.

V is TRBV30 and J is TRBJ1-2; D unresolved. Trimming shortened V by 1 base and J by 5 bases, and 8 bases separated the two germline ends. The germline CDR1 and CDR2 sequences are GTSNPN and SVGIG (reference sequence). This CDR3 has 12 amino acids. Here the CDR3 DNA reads TGTGCCTGGAGTGCTGGCCAATATGGCTACACCTTC. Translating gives CAWSAGQYGYTF.

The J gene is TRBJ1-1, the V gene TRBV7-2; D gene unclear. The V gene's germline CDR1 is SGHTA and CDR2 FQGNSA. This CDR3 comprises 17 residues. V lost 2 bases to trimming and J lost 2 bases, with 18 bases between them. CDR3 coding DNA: TGTGCCAGCAGCTTATTACGGGGAAGAGGGAGAAACACTGAAGCTTTCTTT. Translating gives CASSLLRGRGRNTEAFF.

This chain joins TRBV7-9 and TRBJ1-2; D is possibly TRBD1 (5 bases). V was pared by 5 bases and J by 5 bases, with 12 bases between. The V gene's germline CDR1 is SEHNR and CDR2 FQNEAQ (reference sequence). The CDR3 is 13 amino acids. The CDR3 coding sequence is TGTGCCAGCAGCCCCGACAGTCAATATGGCTACACCTTC. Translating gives CASSPDSQYGYTF.

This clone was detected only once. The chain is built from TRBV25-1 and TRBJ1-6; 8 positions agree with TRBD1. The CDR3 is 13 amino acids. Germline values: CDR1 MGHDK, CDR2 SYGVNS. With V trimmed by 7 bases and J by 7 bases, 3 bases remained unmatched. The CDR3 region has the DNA TGTGCCAGCACGAGGACAGGGAATTCACCCCTCCACTTT. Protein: CASTRTGNSPLHF.

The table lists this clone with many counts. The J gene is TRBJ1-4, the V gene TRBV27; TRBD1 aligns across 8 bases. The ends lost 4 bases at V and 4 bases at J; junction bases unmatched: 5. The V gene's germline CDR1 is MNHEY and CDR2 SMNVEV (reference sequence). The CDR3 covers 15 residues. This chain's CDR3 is CASSSRQGYNEKLFF. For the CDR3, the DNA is TGTGCCAGCAGTTCAAGACAGGGGTATAATGAAAAACTGTTTTTT.

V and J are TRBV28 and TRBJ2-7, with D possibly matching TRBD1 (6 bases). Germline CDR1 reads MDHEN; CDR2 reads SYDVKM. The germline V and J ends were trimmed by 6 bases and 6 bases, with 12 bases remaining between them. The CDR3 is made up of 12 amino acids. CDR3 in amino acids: CASRPGESEQYF. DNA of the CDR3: TGTGCCAGCAGACCAGGGGAGTCCGAGCAGTACTTC.

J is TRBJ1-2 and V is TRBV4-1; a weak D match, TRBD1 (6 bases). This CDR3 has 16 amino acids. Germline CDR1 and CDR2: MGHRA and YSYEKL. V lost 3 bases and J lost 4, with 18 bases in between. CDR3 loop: CASSQSRQALRYGYTF. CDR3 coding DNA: TGCGCCAGCAGCCAGAGTAGACAGGCCCTACGCTATGGCTACACCTTC.

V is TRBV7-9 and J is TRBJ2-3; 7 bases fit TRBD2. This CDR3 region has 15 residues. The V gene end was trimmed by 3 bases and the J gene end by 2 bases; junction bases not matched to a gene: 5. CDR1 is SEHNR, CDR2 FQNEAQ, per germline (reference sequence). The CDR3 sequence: CASSFRGGNTDTQYF. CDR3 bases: TGTGCCAGCAGCTTTCGCGGGGGAAACACAGATACGCAGTATTTT.

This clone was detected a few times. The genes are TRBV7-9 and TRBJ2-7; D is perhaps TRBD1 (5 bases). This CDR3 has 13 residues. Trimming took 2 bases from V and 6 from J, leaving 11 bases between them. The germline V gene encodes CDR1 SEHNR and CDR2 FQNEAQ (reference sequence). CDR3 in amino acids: CASSLQGSAEQYF. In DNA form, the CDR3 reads TGTGCCAGCAGCTTACAGGGATCCGCCGAGCAGTACTTC.

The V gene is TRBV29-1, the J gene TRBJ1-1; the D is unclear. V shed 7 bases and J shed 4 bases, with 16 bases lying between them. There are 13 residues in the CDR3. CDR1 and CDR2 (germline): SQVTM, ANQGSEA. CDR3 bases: TGCAGCGCCCGTTTGGGTTTGGGCACTGAAGCTTTCTTT. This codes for CSARLGLGTEAFF.

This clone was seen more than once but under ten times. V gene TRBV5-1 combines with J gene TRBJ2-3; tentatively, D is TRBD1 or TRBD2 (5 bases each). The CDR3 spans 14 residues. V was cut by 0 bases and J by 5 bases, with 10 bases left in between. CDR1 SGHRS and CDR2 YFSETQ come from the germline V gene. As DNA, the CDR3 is TGCGCCAGCAGCTTGGTTCAGGGAGAAGATACGCAGTATTTT. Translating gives CASSLVQGEDTQYF.

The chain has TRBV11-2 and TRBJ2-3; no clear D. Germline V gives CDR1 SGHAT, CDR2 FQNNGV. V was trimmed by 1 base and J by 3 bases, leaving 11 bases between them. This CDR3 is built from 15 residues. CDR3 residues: CASSLAGSWTDTQYF. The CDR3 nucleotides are TGTGCCAGCAGCTTAGCTGGCTCTTGGACAGATACGCAGTATTTT.

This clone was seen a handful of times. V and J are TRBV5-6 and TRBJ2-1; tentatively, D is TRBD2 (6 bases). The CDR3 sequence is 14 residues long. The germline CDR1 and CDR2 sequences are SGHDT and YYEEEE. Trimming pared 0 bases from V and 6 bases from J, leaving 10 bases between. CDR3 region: CASSLGLATNEQFF. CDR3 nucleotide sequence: TGTGCCAGCAGCTTGGGCCTAGCGACCAATGAGCAGTTCTTC.

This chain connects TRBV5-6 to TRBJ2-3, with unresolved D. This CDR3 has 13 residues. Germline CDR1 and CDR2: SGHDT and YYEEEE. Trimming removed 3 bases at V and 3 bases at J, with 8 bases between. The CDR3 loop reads CASSSQLTDTQYF. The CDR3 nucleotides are TGTGCCAGCAGCTCCCAGCTGACAGATACGCAGTATTTT. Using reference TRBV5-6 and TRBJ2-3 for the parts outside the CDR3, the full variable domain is DAGVTQSPTHLIKTRGQQVTLRCSPKSGHDTVSWYQQALGQGPQFIFQYYEEEERQRGNFPDRFSGHQFPNYSSELNVNALLLGDSALYLCASSSQLTDTQYFGPGTRLTVL.

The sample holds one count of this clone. The CDR3 region is CATGTRGVQPQHF. The DNA of the CDR3 is TGTGCCACCGGGACAAGAGGGGTCCAGCCCCAGCATTTT. J is TRBJ1-5 and V is TRBV19; D might be TRBD1 (6 bases). Per the germline V gene, CDR1 is LNHDA and CDR2 is SQIVND (reference sequence). CDR3 size: 13 residues. The ends were cut back, 10 bases at V and 7 bases at J, with 17 bases in the middle.

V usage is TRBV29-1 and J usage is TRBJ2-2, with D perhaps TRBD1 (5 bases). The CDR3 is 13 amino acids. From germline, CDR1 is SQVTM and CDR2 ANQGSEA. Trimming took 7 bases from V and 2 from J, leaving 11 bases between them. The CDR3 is CSADSGNTGELFF. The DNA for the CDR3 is TGCAGCGCCGACAGTGGAAACACCGGGGAGCTGTTTTTT.